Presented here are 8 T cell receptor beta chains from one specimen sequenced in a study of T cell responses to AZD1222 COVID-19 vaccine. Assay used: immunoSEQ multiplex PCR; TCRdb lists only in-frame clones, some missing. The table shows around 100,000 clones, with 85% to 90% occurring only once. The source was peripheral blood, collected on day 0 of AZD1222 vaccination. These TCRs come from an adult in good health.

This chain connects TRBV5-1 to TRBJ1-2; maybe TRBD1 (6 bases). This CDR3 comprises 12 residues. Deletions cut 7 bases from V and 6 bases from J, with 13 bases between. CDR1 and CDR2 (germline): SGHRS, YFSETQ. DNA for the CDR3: TGCGCCAGCCGCATGGGGGCCCATGGCTACACCTTC. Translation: CASRMGAHGYTF.

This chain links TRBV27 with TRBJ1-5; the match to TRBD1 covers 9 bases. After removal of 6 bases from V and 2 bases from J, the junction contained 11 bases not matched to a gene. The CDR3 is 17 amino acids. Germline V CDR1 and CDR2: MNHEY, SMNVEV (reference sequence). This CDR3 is CASSSRDRVVGNQPQHF. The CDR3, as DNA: TGTGCCAGCAGCTCGAGGGACAGGGTGGTTGGCAATCAGCCCCAGCATTTT.

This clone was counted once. The CDR3 spells CASSIGSGVNEQFF. CDR3 bases: TGTGCCAGCAGTATAGGTTCAGGGGTCAATGAGCAGTTCTTC. The chain employs TRBV6-6 and TRBJ2-1; a possible D gene is TRBD1 (6 bases). V dropped 5 bases and J dropped 6 bases, with 14 bases sitting between them. The V gene's germline CDR1 is MNHNY and CDR2 SVGAGI (reference sequence). The length of the CDR3 is 14 residues.

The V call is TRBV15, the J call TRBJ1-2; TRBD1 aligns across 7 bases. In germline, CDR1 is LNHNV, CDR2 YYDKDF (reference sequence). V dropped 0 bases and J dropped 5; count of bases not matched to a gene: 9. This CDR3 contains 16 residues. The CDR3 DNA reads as TGTGCCACCAGCAGAGATATGGGACAGCGAGCGTATGGCTACACCTTC. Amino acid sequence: CATSRDMGQRAYGYTF.

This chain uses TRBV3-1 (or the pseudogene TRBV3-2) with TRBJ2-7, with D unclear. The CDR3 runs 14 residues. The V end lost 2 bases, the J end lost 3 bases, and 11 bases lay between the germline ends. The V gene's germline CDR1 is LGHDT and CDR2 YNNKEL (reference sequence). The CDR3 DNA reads TGTGCCAGCAGCCAAAGAACACTCATCTACGAGCAGTACTTC. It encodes CASSQRTLIYEQYF.

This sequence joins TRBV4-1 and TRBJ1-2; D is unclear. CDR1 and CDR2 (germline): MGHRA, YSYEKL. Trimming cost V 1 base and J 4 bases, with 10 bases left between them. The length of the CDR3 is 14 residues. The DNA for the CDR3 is TGCGCCAGCAGCCAAGGCGCAGAGATCTATGGCTACACCTTC. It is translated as CASSQGAEIYGYTF.

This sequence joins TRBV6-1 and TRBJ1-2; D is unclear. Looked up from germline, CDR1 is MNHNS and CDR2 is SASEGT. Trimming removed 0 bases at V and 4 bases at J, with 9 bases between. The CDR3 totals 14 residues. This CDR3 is CASSEAQSFYGYTF. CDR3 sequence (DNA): TGTGCCAGCAGTGAAGCGCAGAGCTTCTATGGCTACACCTTC.

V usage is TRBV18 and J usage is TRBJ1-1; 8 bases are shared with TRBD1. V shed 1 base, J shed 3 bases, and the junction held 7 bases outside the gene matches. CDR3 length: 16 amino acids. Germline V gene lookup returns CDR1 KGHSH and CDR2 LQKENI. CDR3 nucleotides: TGTGCCAGCTCACCACTCAGGGGGCGAGGGGACACTGAAGCTTTCTTT. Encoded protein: CASSPLRGRGDTEAFF.